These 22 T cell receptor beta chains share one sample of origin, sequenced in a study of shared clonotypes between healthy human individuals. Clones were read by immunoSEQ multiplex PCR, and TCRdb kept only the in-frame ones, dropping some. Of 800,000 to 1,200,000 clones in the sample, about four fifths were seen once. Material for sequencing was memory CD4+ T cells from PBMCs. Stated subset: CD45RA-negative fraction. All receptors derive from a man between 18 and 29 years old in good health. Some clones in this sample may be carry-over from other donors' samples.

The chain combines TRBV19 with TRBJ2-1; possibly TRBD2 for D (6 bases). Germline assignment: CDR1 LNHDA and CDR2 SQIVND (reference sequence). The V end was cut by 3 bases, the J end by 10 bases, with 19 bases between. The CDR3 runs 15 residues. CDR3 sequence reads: CASSIGGAGEGEQFF. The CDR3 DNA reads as TGTGCCAGTAGTATTGGCGGGGCGGGCGAGGGGGAGCAGTTCTTC. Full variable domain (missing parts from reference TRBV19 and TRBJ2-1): DGGITQSPKYLFRKEGQNVTLSCEQNLNHDAMYWYRQDPGQGLRLIYYSQIVNDFQKGDIAEGYSVSREKKESFPLTVTSAQKNPTAFYLCASSIGGAGEGEQFFGPGTRLTVL.

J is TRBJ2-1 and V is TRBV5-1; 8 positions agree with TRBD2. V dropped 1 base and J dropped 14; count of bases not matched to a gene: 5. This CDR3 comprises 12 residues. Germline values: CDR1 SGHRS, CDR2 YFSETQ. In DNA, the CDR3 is TGCGCCAGCAGCTTGCCGGGACTAGGGGAGTTCTTC. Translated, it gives CASSLPGLGEFF. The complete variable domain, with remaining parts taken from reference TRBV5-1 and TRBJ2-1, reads KAGVTQTPRYLIKTRGQQVTLSCSPISGHRSVSWYQQTPGQGLQFLFEYFSETQRNKGNFPGRFSGRQFSNSRSEMNVSTLELGDSALYLCASSLPGLGEFFGPGTRLTVL.

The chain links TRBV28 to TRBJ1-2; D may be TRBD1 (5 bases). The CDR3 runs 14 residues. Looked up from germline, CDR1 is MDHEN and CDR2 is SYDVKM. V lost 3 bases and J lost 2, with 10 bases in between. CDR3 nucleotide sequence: TGTGCCAGCAGTTTTGCGGGGCCAAACTATGGCTACACCTTC. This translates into CASSFAGPNYGYTF.

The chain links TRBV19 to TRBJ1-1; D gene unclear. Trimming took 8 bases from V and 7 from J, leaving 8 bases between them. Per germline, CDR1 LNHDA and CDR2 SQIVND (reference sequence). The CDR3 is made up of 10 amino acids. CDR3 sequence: CASQVDEAFF. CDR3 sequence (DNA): TGTGCCAGTCAGGTAGATGAAGCTTTCTTT.

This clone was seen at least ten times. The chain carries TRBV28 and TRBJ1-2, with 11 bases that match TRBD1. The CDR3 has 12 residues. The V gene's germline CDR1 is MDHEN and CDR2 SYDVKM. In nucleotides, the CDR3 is TGTGCTGGAGGACAGGGGGCCTATGGCTACACCTTC. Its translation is CAGGQGAYGYTF.

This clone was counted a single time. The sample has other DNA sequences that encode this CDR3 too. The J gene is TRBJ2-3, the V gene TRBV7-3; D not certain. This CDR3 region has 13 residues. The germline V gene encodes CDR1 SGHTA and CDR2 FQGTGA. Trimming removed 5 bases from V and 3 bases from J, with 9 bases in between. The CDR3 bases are TGTGCCAGCAGCAGAGGAAGTACAGATACGCAGTATTTT. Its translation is CASSRGSTDTQYF. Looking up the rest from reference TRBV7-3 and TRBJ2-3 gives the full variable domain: GAGVSQTPSNKVTEKGKYVELRCDPISGHTALYWYRQSLGQGPEFLIYFQGTGAADDSGLPNDRFFAVRPEGSVSTLKIQRTERGDSAVYLCASSRGSTDTQYFGPGTRLTVL.

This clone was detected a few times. Here the CDR3 DNA reads TGTGCCAGCAGCCTGACAGGGTCGGGAGGCTACACCTTC. Its protein is CASSLTGSGGYTF. V usage is TRBV7-8 and J usage is TRBJ1-2; 7 nucleotides match TRBD1. Germline CDR1 and CDR2: SGHVS and FQNEAQ. The trim removed 5 bases at V and 8 bases at J, leaving 8 bases unmatched. The CDR3 consists of 13 residues.

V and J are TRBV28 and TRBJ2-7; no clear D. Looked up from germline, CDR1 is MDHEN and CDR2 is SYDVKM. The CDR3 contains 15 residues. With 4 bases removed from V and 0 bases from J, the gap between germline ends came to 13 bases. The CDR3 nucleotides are TGTGCCAGCAGTTCCCCGGACCGGCCCTCCTACGAGCAGTACTTC. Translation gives CASSSPDRPSYEQYF. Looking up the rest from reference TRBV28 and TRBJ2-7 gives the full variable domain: DVKVTQSSRYLVKRTGEKVFLECVQDMDHENMFWYRQDPGLGLRLIYFSYDVKMKEKGDIPEGYSVSREKKERFSLILESASTNQTSMYLCASSSPDRPSYEQYFGPGTRLTVT.

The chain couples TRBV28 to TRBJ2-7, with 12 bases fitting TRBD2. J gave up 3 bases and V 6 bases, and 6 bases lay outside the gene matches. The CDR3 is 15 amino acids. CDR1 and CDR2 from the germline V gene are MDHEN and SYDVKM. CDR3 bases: TGTGCCAGCAGCCCGCTACTAGCGGGAGGCTACGAGCAGTACTTC. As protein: CASSPLLAGGYEQYF.

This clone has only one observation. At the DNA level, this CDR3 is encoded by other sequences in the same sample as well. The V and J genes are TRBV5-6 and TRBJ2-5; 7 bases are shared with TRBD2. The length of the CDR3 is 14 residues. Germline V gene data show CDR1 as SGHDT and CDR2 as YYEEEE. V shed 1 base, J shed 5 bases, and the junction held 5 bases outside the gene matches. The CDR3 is CASSLSGARETQYF. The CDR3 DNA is TGTGCCAGCAGCTTGAGCGGGGCGAGGGAGACCCAGTACTTC.

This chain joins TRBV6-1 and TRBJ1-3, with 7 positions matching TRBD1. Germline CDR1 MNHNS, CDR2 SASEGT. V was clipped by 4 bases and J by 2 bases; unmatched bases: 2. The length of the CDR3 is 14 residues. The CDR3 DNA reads TGTGCCAGCAGTGGACAGGGCCCTGGAAACACCATATATTTT. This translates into CASSGQGPGNTIYF.

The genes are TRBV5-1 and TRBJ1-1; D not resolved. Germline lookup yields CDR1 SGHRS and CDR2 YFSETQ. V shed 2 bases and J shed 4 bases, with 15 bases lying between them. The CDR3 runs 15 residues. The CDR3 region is CASSFLADRGTEAFF. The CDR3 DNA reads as TGCGCCAGCAGCTTTTTGGCGGACCGAGGCACTGAAGCTTTCTTT.

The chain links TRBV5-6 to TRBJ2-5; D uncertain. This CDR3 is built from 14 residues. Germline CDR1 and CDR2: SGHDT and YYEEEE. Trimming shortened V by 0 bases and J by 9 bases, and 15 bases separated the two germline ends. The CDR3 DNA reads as TGTGCCAGCAGCTTGGGTCAGCCTAGTATGGCCCAGTACTTC. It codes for CASSLGQPSMAQYF. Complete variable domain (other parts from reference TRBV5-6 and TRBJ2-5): DAGVTQSPTHLIKTRGQQVTLRCSPKSGHDTVSWYQQALGQGPQFIFQYYEEEERQRGNFPDRFSGHQFPNYSSELNVNALLLGDSALYLCASSLGQPSMAQYFGPGTRLLVL.

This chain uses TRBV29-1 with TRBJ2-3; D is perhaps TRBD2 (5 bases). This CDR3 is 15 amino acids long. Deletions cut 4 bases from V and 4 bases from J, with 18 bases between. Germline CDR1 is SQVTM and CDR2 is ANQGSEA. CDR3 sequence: CSVVGRTPRADTQYF. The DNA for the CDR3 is TGCAGCGTTGTGGGCCGGACCCCGAGGGCAGATACGCAGTATTTT.

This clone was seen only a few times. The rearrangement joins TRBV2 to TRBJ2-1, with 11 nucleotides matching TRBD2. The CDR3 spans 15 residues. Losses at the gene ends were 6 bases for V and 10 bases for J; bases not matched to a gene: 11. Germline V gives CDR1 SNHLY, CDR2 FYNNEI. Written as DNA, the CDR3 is TGTGCCAGCAGCGAACTAGCGGGAGCAGTTAGGGAGCAGTTCTTC. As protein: CASSELAGAVREQFF.

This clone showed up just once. In nucleotides, the CDR3 is TGCGCCAGCAGCCAATTGGGGACCCTCACCACAGATACGCAGTATTTT. Its translation: CASSQLGTLTTDTQYF. V usage is TRBV4-3 and J usage is TRBJ2-3; D could derive from TRBD1 or TRBD2 (5 bases each). The CDR3 is 16 amino acids. The V and J ends lost 2 bases and 2 bases respectively, with 14 bases between them. CDR1 and CDR2 (germline): LGHNA, YSLEER.

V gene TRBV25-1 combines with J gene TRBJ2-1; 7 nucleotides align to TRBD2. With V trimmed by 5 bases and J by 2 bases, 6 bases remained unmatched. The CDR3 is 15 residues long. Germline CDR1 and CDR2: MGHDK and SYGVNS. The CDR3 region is CASSPGSGTYNEQFF. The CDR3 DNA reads TGTGCCAGCAGTCCAGGGAGCGGGACCTACAATGAGCAGTTCTTC.

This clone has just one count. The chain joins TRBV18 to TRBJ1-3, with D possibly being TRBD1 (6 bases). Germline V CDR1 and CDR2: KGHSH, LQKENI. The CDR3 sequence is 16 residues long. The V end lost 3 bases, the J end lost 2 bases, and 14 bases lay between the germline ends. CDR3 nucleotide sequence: TGTGCCAGCTCACCTTCACAGGGACCGGCTGGAAACACCATATATTTT. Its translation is CASSPSQGPAGNTIYF.

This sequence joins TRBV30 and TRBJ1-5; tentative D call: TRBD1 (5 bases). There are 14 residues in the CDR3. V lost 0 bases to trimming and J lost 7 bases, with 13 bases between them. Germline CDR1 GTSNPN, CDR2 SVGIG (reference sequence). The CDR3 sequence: CAWSVHSGEQPQHF. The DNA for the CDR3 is TGTGCCTGGAGTGTACACTCGGGGGAGCAGCCCCAGCATTTT.

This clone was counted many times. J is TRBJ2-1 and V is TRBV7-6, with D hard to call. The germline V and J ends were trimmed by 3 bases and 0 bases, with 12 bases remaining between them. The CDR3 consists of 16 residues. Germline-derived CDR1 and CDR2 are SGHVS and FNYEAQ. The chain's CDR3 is CASSFLGFSSYNEQFF. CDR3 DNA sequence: TGTGCCAGCAGCTTTTTAGGGTTCAGCTCCTACAATGAGCAGTTCTTC.

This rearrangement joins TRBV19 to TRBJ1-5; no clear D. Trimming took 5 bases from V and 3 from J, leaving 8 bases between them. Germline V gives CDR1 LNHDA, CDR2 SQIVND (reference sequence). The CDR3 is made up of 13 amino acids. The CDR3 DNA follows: TGTGCCAGTAGTCGGGGATACAATCAGCCCCAGCATTTT. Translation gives CASSRGYNQPQHF.

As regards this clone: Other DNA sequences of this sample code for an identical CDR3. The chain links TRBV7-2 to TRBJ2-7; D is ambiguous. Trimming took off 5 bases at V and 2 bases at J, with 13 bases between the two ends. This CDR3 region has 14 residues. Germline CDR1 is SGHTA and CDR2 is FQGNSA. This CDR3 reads CASSLGPGPYEQYF. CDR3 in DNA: TGTGCCAGCAGCCTCGGCCCGGGTCCCTACGAGCAGTACTTC.